The 30 T cell receptor beta chains below all came from one sample that was sequenced in a study of T cells in tumors after PD-1 blockade. The method was immunoSEQ multiplex PCR; TCRdb's version includes in-frame clones alone and lacks a portion of them. The sample lists 55,000 to 70,000 clones, around 80% occurring once. The source was PBMCs, collected before anti-PD-1 treatment. Every receptor here comes from a human donor with basal cell carcinoma.

The V and J genes are TRBV19 and TRBJ1-1; possible D gene TRBD1, 5 bases. This CDR3 region has 17 residues. Per the germline V gene, CDR1 is LNHDA and CDR2 is SQIVND (reference sequence). V was clipped by 4 bases and J by 0 bases, with 18 bases between them. CDR3 nucleotide sequence: TGTGCCAGTAGTAACCGACAGATTTGGTCAATGAACACTGAAGCTTTCTTT. Translated: CASSNRQIWSMNTEAFF.

The rearrangement links TRBV2 to TRBJ1-1; 11 positions match TRBD1. The V gene's germline CDR1 is SNHLY and CDR2 FYNNEI. CDR3 length equals 13 residues. Germline trimming cut 9 bases from V and 0 bases from J; bases unmatched to any gene: 0. The DNA of the CDR3 is TGTGCCAGGGGACAGGGGGTGAACACTGAAGCTTTCTTT. Its protein is CARGQGVNTEAFF.

The CDR3 sequence is CAWRDLGGKETQYF. DNA of the CDR3: TGTGCCTGGAGGGATCTAGGGGGAAAAGAGACCCAGTACTTC. The chain is built from TRBV30 and TRBJ2-5, with D possibly matching TRBD1 (6 bases). Germline V lookup: CDR1 GTSNPN, CDR2 SVGIG (reference sequence). V was cut by 3 bases and J by 3 bases, with 14 bases left in between. The CDR3 has 14 amino acids.

The chain carries TRBV19 and TRBJ1-2; 8 bases fit TRBD1. Germline assignment: CDR1 LNHDA and CDR2 SQIVND (reference sequence). J lost 7 bases, V lost 5 bases, and 6 bases had no gene match. The CDR3 contains 13 residues. The CDR3 loop reads CASSVSGGGGYTF. CDR3 in DNA: TGTGCCAGTAGTGTTTCAGGGGGCGGTGGCTACACCTTC.

This chain connects TRBV7-9 to TRBJ2-1; 10 positions agree with TRBD2. This CDR3 has 16 residues. The V gene end was trimmed by 5 bases and the J gene end by 5 bases; junction bases not matched to a gene: 9. Germline V gives CDR1 SEHNR, CDR2 FQNEAQ (reference sequence). The CDR3 sequence: CASSRTVLAGDNEQFF. The CDR3 nucleotides read TGTGCCAGCAGCCGCACCGTCCTAGCGGGGGACAATGAGCAGTTCTTC.

The chain employs TRBV2 and TRBJ1-1, with 8 bases identical to TRBD1. The J segment lost 6 bases and the V segment lost 9 bases, leaving 15 bases of the junction unmatched. CDR3 length: 15 amino acids. Germline V gene lookup returns CDR1 SNHLY and CDR2 FYNNEI. The CDR3 reads CAREGRQGRVPEAFF. The DNA for the CDR3 is TGTGCCAGAGAGGGTCGACAGGGGAGGGTGCCTGAAGCTTTCTTT.

Details on this clone: The junction departs from germline at one end; a sequencing error may be responsible. The chain is built from TRBV5-4 and TRBJ2-3; D call uncertain. Germline V lookup: CDR1 SGHNT, CDR2 YYREEE (reference sequence). The CDR3 runs 14 residues. CDR3 region: CAGSLVSSTDTQYF. CDR3 nucleotides: TGTGCCGGCAGCTTGGTTTCCAGCACAGATACGCAGTATTTT.

By its share, this clone is medium-sized. The sample holds other DNA sequences that translate to the same CDR3. The gene calls are TRBV9 and TRBJ1-2; 11 positions match TRBD1. Trimming took 3 bases from V and 4 from J; bases not matched to a gene: 5. The CDR3 has 15 amino acids. In germline, CDR1 is SGDLS, CDR2 YYNGEE. The CDR3: CASSAGTGGAYGYTF. CDR3 in DNA: TGTGCCAGCAGCGCGGGGACAGGGGGAGCCTATGGCTACACCTTC.

This clone has just a few counts. The gene calls are TRBV10-1 and TRBJ2-3; 11 positions agree with TRBD2. Germline lookup yields CDR1 WNHNN and CDR2 SYGVQD (reference sequence). This CDR3 is built from 13 residues. With 6 bases clipped from V and 6 bases from J, the junction kept 2 bases outside the gene matches. CDR3: CASSRTSGDTQYF. CDR3 sequence (DNA): TGCGCCAGCAGCAGGACTAGCGGGGATACGCAGTATTTT.

V is TRBV3-1 (or the pseudogene TRBV3-2) and J is TRBJ1-4, with D unresolved. Trimming stripped 4 bases from V and 5 bases from J, with 8 bases between. The CDR3 totals 13 residues. Germline loops: CDR1 LGHDT, CDR2 YNNKEL (reference sequence). In nucleotides, the CDR3 is TGTGCCAGCAGCCCAGGATGGAATGAAAAACTGTTTTTT. Its protein is CASSPGWNEKLFF.

The V and J genes are TRBV7-9 and TRBJ2-5; TRBD2 might be the D (6 bases). Germline lookup yields CDR1 SEHNR and CDR2 FQNEAQ (reference sequence). This CDR3 contains 13 residues. Trimming took off 3 bases at V and 5 bases at J, with 10 bases between the two ends. CDR3 protein: CASSFGRGETQYF. The CDR3 bases are TGTGCCAGCAGCTTCGGACGGGGGGAGACCCAGTACTTC.

V is TRBV5-1 and J is TRBJ2-2; D may be TRBD1 (6 bases). Germline values: CDR1 SGHRS, CDR2 YFSETQ. V was cut by 0 bases and J by 2 bases, with 11 bases left in between. The CDR3 has 16 amino acids. The CDR3 DNA follows: TGCGCCAGCAGCTTGGCGGCAGGGGTTAACACCGGGGAGCTGTTTTTT. Translated, it gives CASSLAAGVNTGELFF.

This clone was found once. V and J are TRBV19 and TRBJ2-1, with D tentatively TRBD1 or TRBD2 (5 bases each). V was clipped by 4 bases and J by 0 bases, with 13 bases between them. Germline V gene lookup returns CDR1 LNHDA and CDR2 SQIVND (reference sequence). The CDR3 runs 16 residues. The DNA of the CDR3 is TGTGCCAGTAGTAGCAGGGAGAGGGGCTCCTACAATGAGCAGTTCTTC. This sequence encodes CASSSRERGSYNEQFF.

This chain uses TRBV6-1 with TRBJ2-7; a possible D gene is TRBD2 (5 bases). CDR3 length: 13 amino acids. From germline, CDR1 is MNHNS and CDR2 SASEGT. V was trimmed by 3 bases and J by 12 bases, leaving 18 bases between them. The CDR3 spells CASSERSPGSAYF. In DNA form, the CDR3 reads TGTGCCAGCAGTGAGCGCTCTCCGGGGAGCGCGTACTTC.

The chain is built from TRBV29-1 and TRBJ2-3, with 11 bases identical to TRBD2. CDR3 size: 16 residues. CDR1 is SQVTM, CDR2 ANQGSEA, per germline. The ends lost 6 bases at V and 2 bases at J; junction bases unmatched: 10. Here the CDR3 DNA reads TGCAGCGTCGCGAAGAGACTAGCGGGGCACACAGATACGCAGTATTTT. Its protein is CSVAKRLAGHTDTQYF.

This clone was counted once. V usage is TRBV18 and J usage is TRBJ2-1; D unresolved. The CDR3 runs to 17 residues. The ends were cut back, 3 bases at V and 0 bases at J, with 15 bases in the middle. The germline V gene encodes CDR1 KGHSH and CDR2 LQKENI. CDR3 in DNA: TGTGCCAGCTCACCGGGATCCCCTGTAGGCTCCTACAATGAGCAGTTCTTC. Its translation is CASSPGSPVGSYNEQFF.

V gene TRBV2 combines with J gene TRBJ1-1; tentatively, D is TRBD1 (5 bases). V dropped 6 bases and J dropped 5 bases, with 10 bases sitting between them. From germline, CDR1 is SNHLY and CDR2 FYNNEI. CDR3 length: 12 residues. This chain's CDR3 is CASRQVFTEAFF. CDR3 nucleotide sequence: TGTGCCAGCAGACAGGTTTTTACTGAAGCTTTCTTT. Variable domain in full (rest from reference TRBV2 and TRBJ1-1): EPEVTQTPSHQVTQMGQEVILRCVPISNHLYFYWYRQILGQKVEFLVSFYNNEISEKSEIFDDQFSVERPDGSNFTLKIRSTKLEDSAMYFCASRQVFTEAFFGQGTRLTVV.

This chain connects TRBV7-2 to TRBJ2-2; no clear D. The germline V gene encodes CDR1 SGHTA and CDR2 FQGNSA. The CDR3 totals 15 residues. Trimming left V 5 bases short and J 5 bases short, with 15 bases between. The CDR3 DNA reads TGTGCCAGCAGCCTGGCATTTTTAAGTACCGGGGAGCTGTTTTTT. The encoded protein is CASSLAFLSTGELFF.

The chain uses TRBV7-9 and TRBJ1-3, with TRBD1 as a possible D gene (5 bases). From germline, CDR1 is SEHNR and CDR2 FQNEAQ (reference sequence). V lost 6 bases and J lost 0, with 12 bases in between. This CDR3 has 15 residues. Here the CDR3 DNA reads TGTGCCAGCAGGGACATCCAGAGCTCTGGAAACACCATATATTTT. Translating it yields CASRDIQSSGNTIYF. The full variable domain, completed using reference TRBV7-9 and TRBJ1-3, is DTGVSQNPRHKITKRGQNVTFRCDPISEHNRLYWYRQTLGQGPEFLTYFQNEAQLEKSRLLSDRFSAERPKGSFSTLEIQRTEQGDSAMYLCASRDIQSSGNTIYFGEGSWLTVV.

This clone was seen only once. V and J are TRBV7-9 and TRBJ2-6; no clear D. The V end lost 5 bases, the J end lost 0 bases, and 17 bases lay between the germline ends. CDR3 length: 18 residues. Germline V gene sequence: CDR1 SEHNR, CDR2 FQNEAQ (reference sequence). The CDR3 is CASSAFGRGSSGANVLTF. In nucleotides, the CDR3 is TGTGCCAGCAGCGCATTCGGCAGAGGCAGCTCTGGGGCCAACGTCCTGACTTTC.

This clone has only one observation. The chain links TRBV9 to TRBJ2-1; 7 bases align to TRBD2. V was clipped by 4 bases and J by 1 base; unmatched bases: 8. CDR1 SGDLS and CDR2 YYNGEE come from the germline V gene. This CDR3 has 16 amino acids. The CDR3 DNA reads as TGTGCCAGCAGCCCGACGGGGGGAAGATCCTACAATGAGCAGTTCTTC. Residues: CASSPTGGRSYNEQFF.

This clone was seen a single time. The rearrangement uses TRBV5-1 and TRBJ1-2; 9 bases match TRBD1. The ends lost 5 bases at V and 6 bases at J; junction bases unmatched: 5. CDR3 length: 13 residues. The germline V gene encodes CDR1 SGHRS and CDR2 YFSETQ. This CDR3 reads CASRPTGGHGYTF. The CDR3 region has the DNA TGCGCCAGCAGGCCAACAGGGGGCCATGGCTACACCTTC.

This rearrangement joins TRBV6-5 to TRBJ2-7; 9 nucleotides line up with TRBD2. The CDR3 has 15 amino acids. V lost 0 bases, J lost 5 bases, and 5 bases stayed unmatched. Germline V gene data show CDR1 as MNHEY and CDR2 as SVGAGI. The CDR3 DNA sequence: TGTGCCAGCAGTTACTCGCGGACTAGCGAGCACGAGCAGTACTTC. Protein: CASSYSRTSEHEQYF.

The V gene is TRBV3-1 (or the pseudogene TRBV3-2), the J gene TRBJ2-1; D possibly corresponds to TRBD2 (7 bases). This CDR3 is built from 17 residues. Germline V CDR1 and CDR2: LGHDT, YNNKEL (reference sequence). Trimming left V 1 base short and J 6 bases short, with 19 bases between. CDR3 in amino acids: CASSQGVGGQYRNEQFF. The CDR3 coding sequence is TGTGCCAGCAGCCAAGGGGTCGGGGGGCAATACCGCAATGAGCAGTTCTTC.

The chain joins TRBV6-5 to TRBJ2-4, with D perhaps TRBD2 (5 bases). CDR1 is MNHEY, CDR2 SVGAGI, per germline. The germline V and J ends were trimmed by 6 bases and 5 bases, with 11 bases remaining between them. The CDR3 runs to 13 residues. DNA for the CDR3: TGTGCCAGCAGGACGGAGGTGCAAAACATTCAGTACTTC. Translation gives CASRTEVQNIQYF.

V is TRBV3-1 (or the pseudogene TRBV3-2) and J is TRBJ1-4, with TRBD1 matching 9 bases. V lost 6 bases and J lost 6; bases outside the gene matches: 5. The CDR3 sequence is 14 residues long. Per the germline V gene, CDR1 is LGHDT and CDR2 is YNNKEL (reference sequence). The CDR3 DNA reads as TGTGCCAGCAGTCGGGGACAGGGCTATGAAAAACTGTTTTTT. It yields the protein CASSRGQGYEKLFF.

The chain uses TRBV20-1 and TRBJ2-1; D ambiguous. Germline V gene sequence: CDR1 DFQATT, CDR2 SNEGSKA (reference sequence). The CDR3 is 10 amino acids. Trimming shortened V by 6 bases and J by 8 bases, and 8 bases separated the two germline ends. Here the CDR3 reads CSAGGDEQFF. The CDR3, as DNA: TGCAGTGCCGGCGGCGATGAGCAGTTCTTC.

The rearrangement links TRBV19 to TRBJ2-7; TRBD1 aligns across 8 bases. The germline V gene has CDR1 LNHDA and CDR2 SQIVND (reference sequence). Germline trimming cut 5 bases from V and 3 bases from J; bases unmatched to any gene: 0. This CDR3 has 12 residues. The CDR3 protein is CASSDRGYEQYF. As DNA, the CDR3 is TGTGCCAGTAGTGACAGGGGCTACGAGCAGTACTTC.

The chain joins TRBV7-6 to TRBJ2-4; 7 positions match TRBD1. Germline loops: CDR1 SGHVS, CDR2 FNYEAQ. Trimming cost V 4 bases and J 0 bases; bases outside gene matches: 9. The CDR3 has 17 residues. CDR3 sequence (DNA): TGTGCCAGCAGCTCCGAAAAGGGGGCTCCAGCCAAAAACATTCAGTACTTC. The encoded protein is CASSSEKGAPAKNIQYF.

The genes are TRBV21-1 and TRBJ2-2. TRBV21-1 is designated a pseudogene. The length of the CDR3 is 19 residues. DNA of the CDR3: TGTGCCAGCAGCAAAGATCGGCTGGAGGGGGGCGCGAACACCGGGGAGCTGTTTTTT. Its protein product is CASSKDRLEGGANTGELFF.